These T cell receptor beta chains were read from a single sample in a study of blood T cell repertoires in COVID-19. This table comes from immunoSEQ multiplex PCR, and its TCRdb copy is limited to in-frame clones, with some not included. The sample contains about 110,000 clones, around 90% of which appear only once. Sequencing input: peripheral blood. The receptor set was obtained from a human donor in a cohort sampled during active COVID-19. CDR3s include the opening cysteine and the closing phenylalanine or tryptophan. The order of the fields is J gene, D gene, V gene, clone size, CDR3 protein, CDR3 DNA. The D gene is left open where the match is weak. Some rows have no size entry. The others give once, few or many, or a class for an expanded clone.

j_gene: TRBJ2-1; d_gene: TRBD1; v_gene: TRBV9; abundance: .; CDR3aa: CASSVEGQTPDEQFF; CDR3nt: TGTGCCAGCAGCGTAGAGGGACAGACCCCCGATGAGCAGTTCTTC
j_gene: TRBJ2-2; d_gene: .; v_gene: TRBV14; abundance: .; CDR3aa: CASSQDHTGELFF; CDR3nt: TGTGCCAGCAGCCAAGACCATACCGGGGAGCTGTTTTTT
j_gene: TRBJ1-1; d_gene: .; v_gene: TRBV6-5; abundance: .; CDR3aa: CASSIDGLRAFF; CDR3nt: TGTGCCAGCAGCATAGACGGTCTGAGGGCTTTCTTT
j_gene: TRBJ1-2; d_gene: .; v_gene: TRBV6-5; abundance: .; CDR3aa: CASRIGAGENYGYTF; CDR3nt: TGTGCCAGCAGAATCGGGGCAGGGGAGAATTATGGCTACACCTTC
j_gene: TRBJ2-4; d_gene: .; v_gene: TRBV5-6; abundance: .; CDR3aa: CASSLRWTDGLLAIQYF; CDR3nt: TGTGCCAGCAGCTTGCGTTGGACGGATGGCCTCCTAGCTATTCAGTACTTC
j_gene: TRBJ2-7; d_gene: TRBD2; v_gene: TRBV5-1; abundance: .; CDR3aa: CASSFSALGGDSYEQYF; CDR3nt: TGCGCCAGCAGCTTCTCTGCCCTCGGGGGGGATTCCTACGAGCAGTACTTC
j_gene: TRBJ1-3; d_gene: TRBD1; v_gene: TRBV5-6; abundance: .; CDR3aa: CASSLWTGESGNTIYF; CDR3nt: TGTGCCAGCAGCCTCTGGACAGGCGAGTCTGGAAACACCATATATTTT
j_gene: TRBJ2-5; d_gene: .; v_gene: TRBV9; abundance: .; CDR3aa: CASSVEAARRRETQYF; CDR3nt: TGTGCCAGCAGCGTAGAGGCAGCCCGCAGGCGAGAGACCCAGTACTTC
j_gene: TRBJ2-7; d_gene: .; v_gene: TRBV27; abundance: .; CDR3aa: CASSLTIRGEQYF; CDR3nt: TGTGCCAGCAGTTTAACCATCCGAGGCGAGCAGTACTTC
j_gene: TRBJ2-2; d_gene: TRBD2; v_gene: TRBV27; abundance: .; CDR3aa: CASSFRLATGELFF; CDR3nt: TGTGCCAGCAGTTTTCGACTAGCCACCGGGGAGCTGTTTTTT
j_gene: TRBJ2-7; d_gene: TRBD1; v_gene: TRBV5-6; abundance: .; CDR3aa: CASSLEPGGRGEQYF; CDR3nt: TGTGCCAGCAGCTTGGAACCAGGGGGCCGGGGCGAGCAGTACTTC
j_gene: TRBJ2-3; d_gene: TRBD2; v_gene: TRBV13; abundance: .; CDR3aa: CASSFRTSADTQYF; CDR3nt: TGTGCCAGCAGCTTCCGGACTAGTGCAGATACGCAGTATTTT
j_gene: TRBJ1-6; d_gene: .; v_gene: TRBV27; abundance: .; CDR3aa: CASSLFGVHNSPLHF; CDR3nt: TGTGCCAGCAGTTTATTCGGGGTCCATAATTCACCCCTCCACTTT
j_gene: TRBJ1-4; d_gene: TRBD1; v_gene: TRBV5-1; abundance: .; CDR3aa: CASSIDQGAKEKLFF; CDR3nt: TGCGCCAGCAGCATAGACCAGGGGGCCAAAGAAAAACTGTTTTTT
j_gene: TRBJ2-3; d_gene: TRBD2; v_gene: TRBV15; abundance: few; CDR3aa: CATSSLAGDGTDTQYF; CDR3nt: TGTGCCACCAGCAGCCTAGCGGGAGATGGGACAGATACGCAGTATTTT
j_gene: TRBJ2-1; d_gene: TRBD1; v_gene: TRBV13; abundance: .; CDR3aa: CASSSSGQGFNEQFF; CDR3nt: TGTGCCAGCAGCTCCTCCGGACAGGGCTTCAATGAGCAGTTCTTC
j_gene: TRBJ1-2; d_gene: TRBD1; v_gene: TRBV5-1; abundance: .; CDR3aa: CASSREGQGPYGYTF; CDR3nt: TGCGCCAGCAGCCGGGAGGGACAGGGGCCCTATGGCTACACCTTC
j_gene: TRBJ2-7; d_gene: TRBD2; v_gene: TRBV19; abundance: .; CDR3aa: CASTQRGTGTSGPYEQYF; CDR3nt: TGTGCCAGTACCCAACGAGGGACCGGGACTAGCGGACCCTACGAGCAGTACTTC
j_gene: TRBJ2-7; d_gene: .; v_gene: TRBV18; abundance: .; CDR3aa: CASSAIPDSPFKYF; CDR3nt: TGTGCCAGCTCCGCCATTCCGGACAGTCCTTTTAAGTACTTC
j_gene: TRBJ1-2; d_gene: TRBD1; v_gene: TRBV6-2/TRBV6-3; abundance: .; CDR3aa: CASSESTGTVTF; CDR3nt: TGTGCCAGCAGTGAGTCGACAGGGACGGTGACCTTC
j_gene: TRBJ1-2; d_gene: .; v_gene: TRBV6-5; abundance: .; CDR3aa: CASRTSQGGYGYTF; CDR3nt: TGTGCCAGCAGGACATCACAGGGTGGCTATGGCTACACCTTC
j_gene: TRBJ2-3; d_gene: TRBD1; v_gene: TRBV24-1; abundance: .; CDR3aa: CATSRTGGTDTQYF; CDR3nt: TGTGCCACCAGCAGGACAGGGGGCACAGATACGCAGTATTTT
j_gene: TRBJ2-7; d_gene: .; v_gene: TRBV7-6; abundance: .; CDR3aa: CASSEFEYYEQYF; CDR3nt: TGTGCCAGCTCTGAATTCGAGTACTACGAGCAGTACTTC
j_gene: TRBJ1-1; d_gene: .; v_gene: TRBV4-1; abundance: .; CDR3aa: CASSRGLTRDTEAFF; CDR3nt: TGCGCCAGCAGCCGCGGACTGACACGGGACACTGAAGCTTTCTTT
j_gene: TRBJ1-5; d_gene: .; v_gene: TRBV5-5; abundance: .; CDR3aa: CASSLAAAGFNQPQHF; CDR3nt: TGTGCCAGCAGCTTGGCCGCCGCAGGCTTCAATCAGCCCCAGCATTTT
j_gene: TRBJ1-2; d_gene: .; v_gene: TRBV3-1/TRBV3-2; abundance: few; CDR3aa: CASSQDLGGGGYTF; CDR3nt: TGTGCCAGCAGCCAAGATCTCGGGGGTGGTGGCTACACCTTC
j_gene: TRBJ2-3; d_gene: TRBD2; v_gene: TRBV11-3; abundance: .; CDR3aa: CASSLEVGASGRASTDTQYF; CDR3nt: TGTGCCAGCAGCTTAGAGGTTGGGGCTAGCGGGAGGGCTAGCACAGATACGCAGTATTTT
j_gene: TRBJ1-1; d_gene: TRBD1; v_gene: TRBV19; abundance: .; CDR3aa: CASSARQGWNTEAFF; CDR3nt: TGTGCCAGTAGTGCTAGACAGGGATGGAACACTGAAGCTTTCTTT
j_gene: TRBJ1-5; d_gene: .; v_gene: TRBV4-3; abundance: .; CDR3aa: CASSQERSNQPQHF; CDR3nt: TGCGCCAGCAGCCAAGAGAGGAGCAATCAGCCCCAGCATTTT
j_gene: TRBJ1-1; d_gene: TRBD1; v_gene: TRBV6-5; abundance: .; CDR3aa: CASRYWTGLNTEAFF; CDR3nt: TGTGCCAGCAGGTACTGGACAGGACTGAACACTGAAGCTTTCTTT
j_gene: TRBJ2-1; d_gene: .; v_gene: TRBV24-1; abundance: .; CDR3aa: CATSAGEEASYNEQFF; CDR3nt: TGTGCCACCAGTGCCGGGGAGGAGGCTTCCTACAATGAGCAGTTCTTC
j_gene: TRBJ1-3; d_gene: .; v_gene: TRBV9; abundance: .; CDR3aa: CASSGAAGAGNTIYF; CDR3nt: TGTGCCAGCAGCGGGGCGGCGGGTGCTGGAAACACCATATATTTT
j_gene: TRBJ2-7; d_gene: TRBD2; v_gene: TRBV11-2; abundance: .; CDR3aa: CASSLRLAGVQRAYEQYF; CDR3nt: TGTGCCAGCAGCCTTAGACTAGCGGGAGTTCAAAGAGCGTACGAGCAGTACTTC
j_gene: TRBJ2-7; d_gene: .; v_gene: TRBV7-2; abundance: once; CDR3aa: CASSPRQITYEQYF; CDR3nt: TGTGCCAGCAGCCCGAGACAGATAACCTACGAGCAGTACTTC
j_gene: TRBJ1-5; d_gene: .; v_gene: TRBV6-5; abundance: .; CDR3aa: CASSSADQPQHF; CDR3nt: TGTGCCAGCAGTTCTGCGGATCAGCCCCAGCATTTT
j_gene: TRBJ2-7; d_gene: .; v_gene: TRBV7-8; abundance: .; CDR3aa: CASNLSGFYEQYF; CDR3nt: TGTGCCAGCAACTTAAGCGGGTTCTACGAGCAGTACTTC
j_gene: TRBJ2-1; d_gene: .; v_gene: TRBV6-5; abundance: once; CDR3aa: CATGEGRYNEQFF; CDR3nt: TGTGCCACAGGAGAGGGTCGCTACAATGAGCAGTTCTTC
j_gene: TRBJ2-1; d_gene: .; v_gene: TRBV11-2; abundance: .; CDR3aa: CASSLVGRGNEQFF; CDR3nt: TGTGCCAGCAGCCTAGTAGGACGGGGCAATGAGCAGTTCTTC
j_gene: TRBJ1-2; d_gene: .; v_gene: TRBV3-1/TRBV3-2; abundance: .; CDR3aa: CASSLTGSHGYTF; CDR3nt: TGTGCCAGCAGTCTCACAGGTTCCCATGGCTACACCTTC
j_gene: TRBJ2-7; d_gene: TRBD1; v_gene: TRBV28; abundance: .; CDR3aa: CASRRQGAYEQYF; CDR3nt: TGTGCCAGCAGAAGACAGGGAGCCTACGAGCAGTACTTC
j_gene: TRBJ1-1; d_gene: .; v_gene: TRBV19; abundance: .; CDR3aa: CASSQRGVGNTEAFF; CDR3nt: TGTGCCAGTAGCCAACGGGGGGTAGGGAACACTGAAGCTTTCTTT
j_gene: TRBJ1-1; d_gene: .; v_gene: TRBV19; abundance: .; CDR3aa: CASRTGVGTEAFF; CDR3nt: TGTGCCAGTAGAACGGGGGTGGGCACTGAAGCTTTCTTT
j_gene: TRBJ1-5; d_gene: .; v_gene: TRBV27; abundance: once; CDR3aa: CASRSGSSNQPQHF; CDR3nt: TGTGCCAGCAGATCAGGGTCTAGCAATCAGCCCCAGCATTTT
j_gene: TRBJ2-5; d_gene: TRBD2; v_gene: TRBV6-5; abundance: .; CDR3aa: CASSSPPGGREETQYF; CDR3nt: TGTGCCAGCAGTTCCCCGCCGGGGGGTCGGGAAGAGACCCAGTACTTC
j_gene: TRBJ2-5; d_gene: .; v_gene: TRBV5-5; abundance: .; CDR3aa: CASSLAEGGFQETQYF; CDR3nt: TGTGCCAGCAGCTTGGCCGAAGGAGGATTCCAAGAGACCCAGTACTTC
j_gene: TRBJ2-1; d_gene: TRBD1; v_gene: TRBV2; abundance: .; CDR3aa: CASSGTGYNEQFF; CDR3nt: TGTGCCAGCAGCGGGACAGGGTACAATGAGCAGTTCTTC
j_gene: TRBJ1-2; d_gene: .; v_gene: TRBV7-9; abundance: .; CDR3aa: CASSPGVGYTF; CDR3nt: TGTGCCAGCAGCCCCGGTGTTGGCTACACCTTC
j_gene: TRBJ1-1; d_gene: TRBD1; v_gene: TRBV10-2; abundance: .; CDR3aa: CASSDRENTEAFF; CDR3nt: TGCGCCAGCAGCGACAGGGAGAACACTGAAGCTTTCTTT
j_gene: TRBJ1-5; d_gene: TRBD1; v_gene: TRBV7-8; abundance: .; CDR3aa: CASSPQGGNQPQHF; CDR3nt: TGTGCCAGCAGCCCACAGGGGGGCAATCAGCCCCAGCATTTT
j_gene: TRBJ2-3; d_gene: TRBD2; v_gene: TRBV5-4; abundance: .; CDR3aa: CASSLETSARYTQYF; CDR3nt: TGTGCCAGCAGCCTTGAGACTAGCGCCCGATATACGCAGTATTTT
j_gene: TRBJ2-4; d_gene: TRBD2; v_gene: TRBV4-1; abundance: .; CDR3aa: CASSQGGGEPKNIQYF; CDR3nt: TGCGCCAGCAGCCAGGGCGGGGGTGAACCCAAAAACATTCAGTACTTC
j_gene: TRBJ1-2; d_gene: TRBD1; v_gene: TRBV2; abundance: .; CDR3aa: CASRDRVDLGYGYTF; CDR3nt: TGTGCCAGTCGGGACAGGGTGGACCTGGGCTATGGCTACACCTTC
j_gene: TRBJ2-7; d_gene: TRBD1; v_gene: TRBV5-4; abundance: .; CDR3aa: CASSTWTGGVDEQYF; CDR3nt: TGTGCCAGCAGCACCTGGACAGGGGGGGTCGACGAGCAGTACTTC
j_gene: TRBJ2-1; d_gene: TRBD2; v_gene: TRBV27; abundance: .; CDR3aa: CASSSRLAGNYNEQFF; CDR3nt: TGTGCCAGCAGTTCCCGACTAGCGGGGAACTACAATGAGCAGTTCTTC
j_gene: TRBJ2-2; d_gene: .; v_gene: TRBV9; abundance: .; CDR3aa: CASSPGGMAGELFF; CDR3nt: TGTGCCAGCAGCCCCGGAGGGATGGCCGGGGAGCTGTTTTTT
j_gene: TRBJ2-5; d_gene: TRBD1; v_gene: TRBV5-6; abundance: .; CDR3aa: CASSLDRGWGETQYF; CDR3nt: TGTGCCAGCAGCTTGGACAGGGGGTGGGGAGAGACCCAGTACTTC
j_gene: TRBJ1-5; d_gene: TRBD1; v_gene: TRBV12-3/TRBV12-4; abundance: .; CDR3aa: CASSWDSHQPQHF; CDR3nt: TGTGCCAGCAGCTGGGACAGCCATCAGCCCCAGCATTTT